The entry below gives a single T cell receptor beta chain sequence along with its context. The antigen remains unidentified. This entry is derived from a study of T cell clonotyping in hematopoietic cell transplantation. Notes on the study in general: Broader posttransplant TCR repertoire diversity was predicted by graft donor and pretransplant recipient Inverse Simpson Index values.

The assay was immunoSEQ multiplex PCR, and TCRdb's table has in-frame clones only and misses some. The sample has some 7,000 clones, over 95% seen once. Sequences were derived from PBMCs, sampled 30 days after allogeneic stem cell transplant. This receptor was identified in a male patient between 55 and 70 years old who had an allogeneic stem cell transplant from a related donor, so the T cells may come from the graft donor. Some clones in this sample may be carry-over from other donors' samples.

CDR3 coding DNA: TGTGCCAGCAGCAGCCGTTGGTCAGATACGCAGTATTTT. Amino acid sequence: CASSSRWSDTQYF. This sequence joins TRBV7-2 and TRBJ2-3; D unclear. The CDR3 contains 13 residues. V was pared by 5 bases and J by 4 bases, with 10 bases between. Germline CDR1 and CDR2: SGHTA and FQGNSA. The whole variable domain, remainder taken from reference TRBV7-2 and TRBJ2-3, is GAGVSQSPSNKVTEKGKDVELRCDPISGHTALYWYRQSLGQGLEFLIYFQGNSAPDKSGLPSDRFSAERTGGSVSTLTIQRTQQEDSAVYLCASSSRWSDTQYFGPGTRLTVL.